This TCR beta chain was found in a study of blood T cell repertoires in COVID-19. Repertoires were generated with immunoSEQ multiplex PCR, while TCRdb's copy carries only in-frame clones and drops some. The data show approximately 280,000 clones, 80% to 95% seen once. This CDR3 has 16 amino acids. Germline V gene sequence: CDR1 SQVTM, CDR2 ANQGSEA. V lost 7 bases and J lost 3; bases outside the gene matches: 10. J is TRBJ2-7 and V is TRBV29-1, with 15 bases matching TRBD2. Sequenced sample: peripheral blood. This TCR came from a woman in her 30s with COVID-19, enrolled during active disease. CDR3 in amino acids: CSAARGLAGGGYEQYF. The CDR3 bases are TGCAGCGCCGCCCGTGGACTAGCGGGAGGGGGCTACGAGCAGTACTTC.